The rows below give T cell receptor beta chains drawn from one sample of a study of CD8+ T cells in alopecia areata. Only in-frame clones appear in the TCRdb table, and some are missing; sequencing was by immunoSEQ multiplex PCR. The sample has around 100,000 clones, approximately 84% seen once; the top ten hold around 10%. The material sequenced was CD8+ T cells sorted from blood, taken around week 30, from a patient treated with tofacitinib. Receptors originate from a human donor with alopecia areata. Each CDR3 is given with its conserved first and last residue. A D gene is named only where the DNA matches it firmly. Size is stated for part of the rows, as once, few or many counts, or as a class when the clone is expanded.

j_call | cdr3_length | d_call | v_call | clone_size | cdr3_aa | cdr3_nt
TRBJ2-2 | 15 | NA | TRBV11-2 | NA | CASSLVGQETGELFF | TGTGCCAGCAGCTTAGTGGGGCAAGAGACCGGGGAGCTGTTTTTT
TRBJ2-7 | 13 | NA | TRBV5-1 | NA | CASSPGLTYEQYF | TGCGCCAGCAGCCCGGGCCTTACCTACGAGCAGTACTTC
TRBJ2-2 | 12 | NA | TRBV5-5 | once | CASSLAYGELFF | TGTGCCAGCAGCCTCGCCTACGGGGAGCTGTTTTTT
TRBJ2-7 | 16 | NA | TRBV23-1 | NA | CASSHSWGRYFYEQYF | TGCGCCAGCAGTCATTCCTGGGGACGGTATTTCTACGAGCAGTACTTC
TRBJ2-7 | 15 | TRBD2 | TRBV6-5 | NA | CASSYLAGGNYEQYF | TGTGCCAGCAGTTATCTAGCGGGAGGAAACTACGAGCAGTACTTC
TRBJ2-7 | 17 | TRBD2 | TRBV29-1 | NA | CSVDGASVAGETYERYF | TGCAGCGTTGATGGCGCCAGCGTAGCGGGGGAAACCTACGAGCGGTACTTC
TRBJ1-1 | 12 | NA | TRBV19 | NA | CASSAFGQEVFF | TGTGCCAGTAGTGCCTTTGGGCAGGAAGTTTTCTTT
TRBJ2-1 | 16 | TRBD1 | TRBV7-3 | NA | CASSDAGTGINNEQFF | TGTGCCAGCAGCGATGCCGGGACAGGGATTAACAATGAGCAGTTCTTC
TRBJ1-5 | 12 | NA | TRBV12-5 | NA | CACGDSNQPQHF | TGTGCGTGCGGGGATAGCAATCAGCCCCAGCATTTT
TRBJ1-4 | 13 | NA | TRBV28 | NA | CASSLQGDEKLFF | TGTGCCAGCAGTTTGCAGGGAGATGAAAAACTGTTTTTT
TRBJ2-7 | 14 | NA | TRBV11-2 | NA | CASSFSVDAYEQYF | TGTGCCAGCAGCTTTTCGGTTGACGCCTACGAGCAGTACTTC
TRBJ2-7 | 15 | TRBD1 | TRBV29-1 | NA | CSVEDQTGSDYEQYF | TGCAGCGTTGAAGATCAGACAGGGTCGGACTACGAGCAGTACTTC
TRBJ1-1 | 14 | NA | TRBV10-2 | NA | CASSEAGTYTEAFF | TGCGCCAGCAGTGAGGCAGGTACATACACTGAAGCTTTCTTT
TRBJ1-1 | 13 | NA | TRBV29-1 | once | CSVFRGGGAEAFF | TGCAGCGTTTTCAGGGGCGGGGGCGCTGAAGCTTTCTTT
TRBJ2-1 | 17 | TRBD2 | TRBV7-2 | NA | CASSSQGYGGAYNEQFF | TGTGCCAGCAGCTCCCAGGGTTACGGGGGGGCCTACAATGAGCAGTTCTTC
TRBJ2-3 | 15 | NA | TRBV19 | NA | CAISVGTGDTDTQYF | TGTGCCATCTCCGTCGGGACTGGAGACACAGATACGCAGTATTTT
TRBJ2-7 | 12 | NA | TRBV7-9 | NA | CASSSNNYEQYF | TGTGCCAGCAGCTCAAACAACTACGAGCAGTACTTC
TRBJ2-7 | 14 | TRBD1 | TRBV7-9 | NA | CASSGRQGPGEQYF | TGTGCCAGCAGCGGCCGACAGGGGCCCGGCGAGCAGTACTTC
TRBJ2-3 | 14 | NA | TRBV27 | NA | CASSLQQNPDTQYF | TGTGCCAGCAGTTTACAACAGAACCCAGATACGCAGTATTTT
TRBJ2-2 | 18 | NA | TRBV30 | NA | CAWSQLGGAGQNTGELFF | TGTGCCTGGAGTCAGCTAGGCGGAGCGGGCCAGAACACCGGGGAGCTGTTTTTT
TRBJ2-1 | 12 | NA | TRBV5-4 | NA | CASSLGSGEQFF | TGTGCCAGCAGCCTGGGATCTGGTGAGCAGTTCTTC
TRBJ2-5 | 17 | NA | TRBV5-8 | NA | CASRPPSSRGEGETQYF | TGTGCCAGCAGACCCCCCTCCTCGCGGGGAGAGGGAGAGACCCAGTACTTC
TRBJ1-5 | 15 | NA | TRBV29-1 | NA | CSVGDGLYSNQPQHF | TGCAGCGTGGGGGATGGGCTTTATAGCAATCAGCCCCAGCATTTT
TRBJ2-7 | 13 | NA | TRBV29-1 | NA | CSVVDPGSYEQYF | TGCAGCGTTGTTGATCCGGGCTCCTACGAGCAGTACTTC
TRBJ2-7 | 14 | NA | TRBV27 | few | CASSSAGRPAEQYF | TGTGCCAGCAGTTCGGCGGGACGCCCTGCGGAGCAGTACTTC
TRBJ1-4 | 15 | TRBD1 | TRBV6-5 | NA | CASSLSGGSYEKLFF | TGTGCCAGCAGTTTGTCAGGGGGATCGTATGAAAAACTGTTTTTT
TRBJ2-7 | 15 | TRBD2 | TRBV7-2 | NA | CASRLPWGGAYEQYF | TGTGCCAGCAGACTCCCTTGGGGGGGAGCGTACGAGCAGTACTTC
TRBJ1-1 | 15 | NA | TRBV5-4 | NA | CASKKTGVTRTEAFF | TGTGCCAGCAAAAAAACGGGCGTTACCCGCACTGAAGCTTTCTTT
TRBJ2-7 | 15 | NA | TRBV4-1 | once | CASSQGGLGSYEQYF | TGCGCCAGCAGCCAAGGGGGTCTGGGCTCCTACGAGCAGTACTTC